This T cell receptor beta chain was identified in a study of graft-versus-host responses after intestinal transplantation. Findings and limits, study-wide: Among recipient marrow samples, GvH clones were found; some appeared first in ileum or blood.

In its sample, this clone was seen once. The antigen is unknown. Method: immunoSEQ multiplex PCR; TCRdb's copy keeps in-frame clones and lacks some. Of 99,000 or so clones in the sample, about 88% were seen once. The receptor's source is a human donor who received an intestinal transplant. The source material was unstimulated CD4+ T cells sorted from spleen or lymph node cells, sampled before intestinal transplant.

CDR3 loop: CAISLGQDYGYTF. Written as DNA, the CDR3 is TGTGCCATCAGTTTAGGACAGGACTATGGCTACACCTTC. This chain joins TRBV10-3 and TRBJ1-2; 7 positions agree with TRBD1. This CDR3 spans 13 amino acids. From germline, CDR1 is ENHRY and CDR2 SYGVKD. V was clipped by 5 bases and J by 3 bases; unmatched bases: 3.